This T cell receptor beta chain comes out of a study of blood T cell repertoires in COVID-19. Study-wide context: Sites across the United States, Italy and Spain contributed samples from acute and convalescent COVID-19.

Method: immunoSEQ multiplex PCR; TCRdb's copy keeps in-frame clones and lacks some. The data hold a few hundred thousand clones, with 80% to 90% observed a single time. Categorization into cohorts depended on clinical history that participants reported. Recovery among Cohort 3 donors was established by two negative PCRs, clearance, or symptom resolution. This CDR3 contains 14 residues. V shed 4 bases and J 7 bases; nucleotides not matched to a gene: 7. CDR1 is SNHLY, CDR2 FYNNEI, per germline. The sample comprised PBMCs or T cells enriched from blood (not recorded which). The chain uses TRBV2 and TRBJ1-5; 7 nucleotides match TRBD1. The origin of this receptor is a middle-aged man who had recovered from COVID-19. CDR3 coding DNA: TGTGCCAGCAGTGGAACAGGGGCAGGACAGCCCCAGCATTTT. It specifies CASSGTGAGQPQHF.